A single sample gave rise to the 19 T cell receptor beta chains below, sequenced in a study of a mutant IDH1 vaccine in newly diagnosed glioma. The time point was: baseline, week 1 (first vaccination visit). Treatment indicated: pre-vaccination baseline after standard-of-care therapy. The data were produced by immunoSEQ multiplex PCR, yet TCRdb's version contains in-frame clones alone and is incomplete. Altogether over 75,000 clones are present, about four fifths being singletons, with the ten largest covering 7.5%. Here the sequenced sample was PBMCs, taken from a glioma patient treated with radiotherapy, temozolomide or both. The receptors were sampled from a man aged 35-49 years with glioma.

The CDR3 DNA follows: TGTGCCAGCAGCTTGTTGCGCAGGGAGGCTGAAAAACTGTTTTTT. This encodes CASSLLRREAEKLFF. The chain recombines TRBV5-8 with TRBJ1-4; perhaps TRBD1 as D (5 bases). V lost 1 base, J lost 7 bases, and 14 bases lay in between. This CDR3 region has 15 residues. The germline CDR1 and CDR2 sequences are SGHTS and YDEGEE.

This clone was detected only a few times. CDR3 loop: CSVDSGRLQFF. DNA of the CDR3: TGCAGCGTTGATTCCGGGAGGTTGCAGTTCTTC. The chain uses TRBV29-1 and TRBJ2-1; TRBD2 matches 7 bases. The trim removed 3 bases at V and 12 bases at J, leaving 5 bases unmatched. CDR1 and CDR2 from the germline V gene are SQVTM and ANQGSEA. The CDR3 has 11 amino acids.

This CDR3 is CASSLTGGFSQPQHF. The DNA for the CDR3 is TGCGCCAGCAGCTTGACAGGGGGCTTCAGTCAGCCCCAGCATTTT. The chain has TRBV5-1 and TRBJ1-5; 9 bases are a match to TRBD1. Losses at the gene ends were 1 base for V and 6 bases for J; bases not matched to a gene: 5. The CDR3 is made up of 15 amino acids. CDR1 is SGHRS and CDR2 is YFSETQ in the germline V gene.

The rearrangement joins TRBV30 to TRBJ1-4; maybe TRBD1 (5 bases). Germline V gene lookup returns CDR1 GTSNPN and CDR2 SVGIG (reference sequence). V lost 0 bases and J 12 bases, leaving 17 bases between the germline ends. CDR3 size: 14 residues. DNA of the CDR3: TGTGCCTGGAGTGTACTTTATGCAGGAGGGGAACTGTTTTTT. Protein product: CAWSVLYAGGELFF.

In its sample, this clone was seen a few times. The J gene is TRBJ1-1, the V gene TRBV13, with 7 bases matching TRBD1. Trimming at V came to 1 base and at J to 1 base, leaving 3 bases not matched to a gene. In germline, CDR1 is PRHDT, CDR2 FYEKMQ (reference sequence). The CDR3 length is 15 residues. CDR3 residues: CASSLVRQGNTEAFF. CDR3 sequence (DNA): TGTGCCAGCAGCTTAGTCAGACAGGGGAACACTGAAGCTTTCTTT.

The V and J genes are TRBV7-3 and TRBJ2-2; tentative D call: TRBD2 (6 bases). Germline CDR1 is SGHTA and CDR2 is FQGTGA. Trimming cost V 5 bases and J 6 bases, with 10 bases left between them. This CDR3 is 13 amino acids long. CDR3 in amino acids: CASSRRRAGELFF. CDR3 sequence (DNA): TGTGCCAGCAGCCGCCGGAGGGCCGGGGAGCTGTTTTTT.

The CDR3 loop reads CSVRIGMAKNIQYF. CDR3 nucleotide sequence: TGCAGCGTTCGTATAGGGATGGCCAAAAACATTCAGTACTTC. The rearrangement joins TRBV29-1 to TRBJ2-4, with D unclear. Looked up from germline, CDR1 is SQVTM and CDR2 is ANQGSEA. V was trimmed by 5 bases and J by 1 base, leaving 12 bases between them. CDR3 size: 14 residues.

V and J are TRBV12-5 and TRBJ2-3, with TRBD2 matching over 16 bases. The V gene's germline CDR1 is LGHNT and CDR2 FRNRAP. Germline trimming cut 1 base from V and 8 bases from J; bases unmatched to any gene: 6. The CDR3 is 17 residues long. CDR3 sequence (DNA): TGTGCTAGTGGTTTGGCCGGGACTAGCGGGGGGGACGGTACGCAGTATTTT. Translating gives CASGLAGTSGGDGTQYF.

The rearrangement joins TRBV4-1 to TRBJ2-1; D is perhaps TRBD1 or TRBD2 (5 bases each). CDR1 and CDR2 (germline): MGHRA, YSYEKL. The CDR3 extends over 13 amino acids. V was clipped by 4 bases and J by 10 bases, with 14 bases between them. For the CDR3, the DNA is TGCGCCAGCAGCCCGGGGCCGAGTCAGGAGCAGTTCTTC. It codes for CASSPGPSQEQFF.

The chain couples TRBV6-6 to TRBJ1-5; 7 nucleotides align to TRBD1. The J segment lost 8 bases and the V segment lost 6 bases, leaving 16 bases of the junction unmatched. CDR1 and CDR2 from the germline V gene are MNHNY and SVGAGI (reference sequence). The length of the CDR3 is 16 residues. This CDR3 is CASSTPTGTPGEPQHF. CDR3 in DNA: TGTGCCAGCAGCACTCCGACAGGGACTCCTGGGGAGCCCCAGCATTTT.

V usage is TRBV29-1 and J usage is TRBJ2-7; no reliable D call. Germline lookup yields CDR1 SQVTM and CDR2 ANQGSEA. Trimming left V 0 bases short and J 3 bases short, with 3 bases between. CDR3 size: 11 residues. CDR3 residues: CSVEDRYEQYF. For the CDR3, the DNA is TGCAGCGTTGAAGATCGCTACGAGCAGTACTTC.

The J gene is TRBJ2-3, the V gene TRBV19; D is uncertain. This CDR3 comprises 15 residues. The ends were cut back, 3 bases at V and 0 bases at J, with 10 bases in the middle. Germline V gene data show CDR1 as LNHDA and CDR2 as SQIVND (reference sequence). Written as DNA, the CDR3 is TGTGCCAGTAGTATCTCCAGCCTTAGCACAGATACGCAGTATTTT. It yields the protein CASSISSLSTDTQYF.

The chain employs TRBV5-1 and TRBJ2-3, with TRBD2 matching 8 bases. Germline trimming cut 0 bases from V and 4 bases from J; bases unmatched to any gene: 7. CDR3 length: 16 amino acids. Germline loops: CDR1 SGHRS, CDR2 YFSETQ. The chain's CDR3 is CASSLAVRGVADTQYF. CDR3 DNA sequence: TGCGCCAGCAGCTTGGCCGTGCGGGGGGTCGCAGATACGCAGTATTTT.

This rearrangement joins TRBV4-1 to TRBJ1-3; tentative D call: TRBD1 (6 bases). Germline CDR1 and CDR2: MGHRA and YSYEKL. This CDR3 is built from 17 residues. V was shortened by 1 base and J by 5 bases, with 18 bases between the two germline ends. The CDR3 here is CASSQGFGAGARNTIYF. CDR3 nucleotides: TGCGCCAGCAGCCAAGGGTTTGGGGCAGGGGCACGAAACACCATATATTTT.

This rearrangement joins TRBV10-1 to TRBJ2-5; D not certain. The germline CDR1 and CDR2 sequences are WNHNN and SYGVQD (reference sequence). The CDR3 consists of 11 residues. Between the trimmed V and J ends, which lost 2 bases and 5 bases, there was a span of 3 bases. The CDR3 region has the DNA TGCGCCAGCAGTGAGAACGAGACCCAGTACTTC. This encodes CASSENETQYF.

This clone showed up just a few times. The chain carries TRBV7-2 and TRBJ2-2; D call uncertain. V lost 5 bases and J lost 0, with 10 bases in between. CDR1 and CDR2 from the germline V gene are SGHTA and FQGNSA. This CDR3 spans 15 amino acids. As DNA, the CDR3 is TGTGCCAGCAGCGCGAGACTCGCGAACACCGGGGAGCTGTTTTTT. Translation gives CASSARLANTGELFF.

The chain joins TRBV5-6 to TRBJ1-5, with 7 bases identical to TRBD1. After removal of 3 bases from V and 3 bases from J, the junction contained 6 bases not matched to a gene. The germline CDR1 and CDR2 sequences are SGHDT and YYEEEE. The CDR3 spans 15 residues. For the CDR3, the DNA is TGTGCCAGCAGCTCCTACAGGGGAGACAATCAGCCCCAGCATTTT. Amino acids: CASSSYRGDNQPQHF.

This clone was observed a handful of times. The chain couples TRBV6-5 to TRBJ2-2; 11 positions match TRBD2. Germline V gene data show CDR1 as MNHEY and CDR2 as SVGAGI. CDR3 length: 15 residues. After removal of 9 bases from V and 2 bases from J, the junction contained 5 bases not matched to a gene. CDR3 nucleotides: TGTGCCAGTGCGACTAGCGGGGAAAACACCGGGGAGCTGTTTTTT. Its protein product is CASATSGENTGELFF.

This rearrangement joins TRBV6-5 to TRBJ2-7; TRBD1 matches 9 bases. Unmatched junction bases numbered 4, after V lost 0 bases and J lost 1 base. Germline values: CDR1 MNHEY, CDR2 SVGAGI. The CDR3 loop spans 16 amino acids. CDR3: CASSYSGTGISYEQYF. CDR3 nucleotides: TGTGCCAGCAGTTACTCTGGGACAGGGATTTCCTACGAGCAGTACTTC.